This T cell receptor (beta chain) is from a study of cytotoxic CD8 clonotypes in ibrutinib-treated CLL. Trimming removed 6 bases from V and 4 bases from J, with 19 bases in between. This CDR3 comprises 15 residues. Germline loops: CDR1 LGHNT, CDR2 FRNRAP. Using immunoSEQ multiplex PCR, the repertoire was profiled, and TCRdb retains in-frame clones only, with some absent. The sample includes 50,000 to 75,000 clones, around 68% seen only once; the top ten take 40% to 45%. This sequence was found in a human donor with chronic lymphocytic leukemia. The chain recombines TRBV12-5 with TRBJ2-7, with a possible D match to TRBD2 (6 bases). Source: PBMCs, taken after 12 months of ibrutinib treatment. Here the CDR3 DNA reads TGTGCTAGTGGCGACTATAGGGCTGGGAGGTACGAGCAGTACTTC. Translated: CASGDYRAGRYEQYF.